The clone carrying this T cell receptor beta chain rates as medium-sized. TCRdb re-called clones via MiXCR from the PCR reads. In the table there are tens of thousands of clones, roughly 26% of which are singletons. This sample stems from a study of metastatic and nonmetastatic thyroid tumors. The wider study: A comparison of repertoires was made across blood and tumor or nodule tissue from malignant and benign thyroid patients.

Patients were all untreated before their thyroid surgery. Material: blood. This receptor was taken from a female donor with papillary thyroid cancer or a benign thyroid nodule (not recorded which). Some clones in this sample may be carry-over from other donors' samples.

CDR3 sequence (DNA): TGTGCCAGCAGATTCTCATCTGCGGGCGGCTATGGCTACACCTTC. Its translation: CASRFSSAGGYGYTF. The V call is TRBV6-1, the J call TRBJ1-2; D not certain. CDR3 size: 15 residues. Per germline, CDR1 MNHNS and CDR2 SASEGT. Trimming left V 6 bases short and J 4 bases short, with 18 bases between.